Below, 25 T cell receptor beta chains from the same sample are listed, as sequenced in a study of cytomegalovirus exposure and HLA in healthy donors. The PCR employed 60 Vbeta primers together with 13 Jbeta primers. Assay used: immunoSEQ multiplex PCR; TCRdb lists only in-frame clones, some missing. This sample has approximately 150,000 clones, with around 79% found just once. The sequencing input was PBMCs. The receptors derive from a woman aged 40 to 50 in good health and CMV-seropositive.

The chain employs TRBV30 and TRBJ2-5; D is possibly TRBD1 (6 bases). V was cut by 3 bases and J by 5 bases, with 10 bases left in between. The CDR3 loop spans 12 amino acids. Germline V lookup: CDR1 GTSNPN, CDR2 SVGIG (reference sequence). CDR3: CAWRQGWETQYF. The CDR3, as DNA: TGTGCCTGGAGACAGGGTTGGGAGACCCAGTACTTC.

This chain links TRBV6-1 with TRBJ2-7; weak D call: TRBD1 (6 bases). Trimming stripped 0 bases from V and 6 bases from J, with 12 bases between. The CDR3 sequence is 14 residues long. CDR1 MNHNS and CDR2 SASEGT come from the germline V gene. Here the CDR3 reads CASSEAGRGPEQYF. Written as DNA, the CDR3 is TGTGCCAGCAGTGAAGCAGGCAGGGGCCCCGAGCAGTACTTC.

The J gene is TRBJ1-2, the V gene TRBV5-1; 10 bases map to TRBD1. CDR3 length equals 13 residues. The germline gives CDR1 SGHRS, CDR2 YFSETQ. The J segment lost 6 bases and the V segment lost 3 bases, leaving 2 bases of the junction unmatched. In DNA, the CDR3 is TGCGCCAGCAGCTCAGGACAGGGGGATGGCTACACCTTC. It yields the protein CASSSGQGDGYTF.

V is TRBV19 and J is TRBJ2-2; tentative D call: TRBD1 (6 bases). The germline V gene encodes CDR1 LNHDA and CDR2 SQIVND (reference sequence). There are 15 residues in the CDR3. V shed 5 bases and J shed 1 base, with 11 bases lying between them. CDR3 protein: CASSPGHRNTGELFF. CDR3 DNA: TGTGCCAGTAGTCCGGGACACCGGAACACCGGGGAGCTGTTTTTT.

The rearrangement links TRBV4-1 to TRBJ2-3, with a tentative D call TRBD2 (6 bases). CDR1 MGHRA and CDR2 YSYEKL come from the germline V gene. V was cut by 1 base and J by 1 base, with 6 bases left in between. The CDR3 is made up of 14 amino acids. CDR3 sequence: CASSQAGGTDTQYF. The CDR3 bases are TGCGCCAGCAGCCAAGCGGGGGGCACAGATACGCAGTATTTT.

CDR3 nucleotides: TGTGCCTGGAGTGTACCTAGGAACACTGAAGCTTTCTTT. Its protein is CAWSVPRNTEAFF. The J gene is TRBJ1-1, the V gene TRBV30; D is uncertain. V was clipped by 0 bases and J by 1 base, with 6 bases between them. The CDR3 sequence is 13 residues long. CDR1 and CDR2 (germline): GTSNPN, SVGIG (reference sequence).

The rearrangement links TRBV5-6 to TRBJ1-3; the D is unclear. Germline V gene sequence: CDR1 SGHDT, CDR2 YYEEEE. The CDR3 sequence is 15 residues long. V gave up 1 base and J gave up 0 bases, with 8 bases separating them. The CDR3 sequence is CASSLLEVSGNTIYF. Here the CDR3 DNA reads TGTGCCAGCAGCTTGTTAGAGGTCTCTGGAAACACCATATATTTT.

The J gene is TRBJ1-6, the V gene TRBV30; 9 positions agree with TRBD1. Germline loops: CDR1 GTSNPN, CDR2 SVGIG (reference sequence). The CDR3 extends over 14 amino acids. The ends lost 2 bases at V and 9 bases at J; junction bases unmatched: 5. The chain's CDR3 is CAWSPGQGFSPLHF. The CDR3 DNA sequence: TGTGCCTGGAGTCCGGGACAGGGTTTTTCACCCCTCCACTTT.

In its sample, this clone was seen a few times. The genes are TRBV5-1 and TRBJ1-5; no clear D gene. The CDR3 has 14 residues. Looked up from germline, CDR1 is SGHRS and CDR2 is YFSETQ. V lost 4 bases and J 5 bases, leaving 13 bases between the germline ends. Here the CDR3 reads CASSLNPGDQPQHF. Here the CDR3 DNA reads TGCGCCAGCAGCCTAAACCCCGGGGATCAGCCCCAGCATTTT.

This clone was seen just once. The chain couples TRBV5-1 to TRBJ2-7, with 10 bases identical to TRBD2. This CDR3 contains 15 residues. Germline V gives CDR1 SGHRS, CDR2 YFSETQ. J lost 7 bases, V lost 3 bases, and 10 bases had no gene match. The CDR3: CASSSSSGSYLEQYF. CDR3 bases: TGCGCCAGCAGCTCCTCTAGCGGGAGTTATCTGGAGCAGTACTTC. Full variable domain (rest looked up from reference TRBV5-1 and TRBJ2-7): KAGVTQTPRYLIKTRGQQVTLSCSPISGHRSVSWYQQTPGQGLQFLFEYFSETQRNKGNFPGRFSGRQFSNSRSEMNVSTLELGDSALYLCASSSSSGSYLEQYFGPGTRLTVT.

This clone was counted a few times. This chain links TRBV7-8 with TRBJ2-5; 9 bases are shared with TRBD1. Germline V gene sequence: CDR1 SGHVS, CDR2 FQNEAQ. The CDR3 is 14 amino acids. The trim removed 5 bases at V and 5 bases at J, leaving 6 bases unmatched. In nucleotides, the CDR3 is TGTGCCAGCAGCCACAACAGGGGGCGTGAGACCCAGTACTTC. Translated, it gives CASSHNRGRETQYF.

The V call is TRBV9, the J call TRBJ1-5; 8 bases match TRBD1. This CDR3 comprises 14 residues. Germline trimming cut 4 bases from V and 6 bases from J; bases unmatched to any gene: 6. Germline values: CDR1 SGDLS, CDR2 YYNGEE. The CDR3 DNA reads TGTGCCAGCAGCAAGACAGGGGAGGGTCAGCCCCAGCATTTT. Its protein product is CASSKTGEGQPQHF.

V and J are TRBV30 and TRBJ2-2; 7 bases match TRBD1. The J segment lost 3 bases and the V segment lost 0 bases, leaving 4 bases of the junction unmatched. The V gene's germline CDR1 is GTSNPN and CDR2 SVGIG (reference sequence). The CDR3 has 15 amino acids. The CDR3 region is CAWSVQGLDTGELFF. The CDR3 DNA follows: TGTGCCTGGAGTGTACAGGGGCTTGACACCGGGGAGCTGTTTTTT.

The chain carries TRBV9 and TRBJ1-2; 7 nucleotides line up with TRBD1. The CDR3 is 14 residues long. Trimming removed 0 bases from V and 8 bases from J; junction bases left unmatched: 7. Germline V gene sequence: CDR1 SGDLS, CDR2 YYNGEE. CDR3 bases: TGTGCCAGCAGCGTAGCCCCAGGGGGTACGGGCTACACCTTC. Residues: CASSVAPGGTGYTF. The full variable domain, with the rest looked up from reference TRBV9 and TRBJ1-2, is DSGVTQTPKHLITATGQRVTLRCSPRSGDLSVYWYQQSLDQGLQFLIQYYNGEERAKGNILERFSAQQFPDLHSELNLSSLELGDSALYFCASSVAPGGTGYTFGSGTRLTVV.

The chain combines TRBV5-5 with TRBJ1-1, with 8 bases identical to TRBD1. V was clipped by 2 bases and J by 8 bases; unmatched bases: 8. This CDR3 region has 14 residues. Germline CDR1 is SGHKS and CDR2 is YYEKEE (reference sequence). In nucleotides, the CDR3 is TGTGCCAGCAGCTTCGAAGACAGGGGTCGAGAAGCTTTCTTT. It encodes CASSFEDRGREAFF.

A few counts support this clone. The chain is built from TRBV6-6 and TRBJ2-7; possible D gene TRBD1, 6 bases. The CDR3 totals 13 residues. CDR1 and CDR2 (germline): MNHNY, SVGAGI (reference sequence). Trimming cost V 6 bases and J 2 bases, with 11 bases left between them. The CDR3 sequence is CASRPGQPYEQYF. The CDR3 DNA reads TGTGCCAGCAGGCCCGGACAGCCCTACGAGCAGTACTTC.

The V and J genes are TRBV6-6 and TRBJ1-1, with TRBD1 matching over 11 bases. CDR3 length: 14 amino acids. Germline CDR1 MNHNY, CDR2 SVGAGI (reference sequence). Trimming at V came to 4 bases and at J to 6 bases, leaving 4 bases not matched to a gene. The CDR3, as DNA: TGTGCCAGCAGTTTAGGGGACAGGGGGGCTGAAGCTTTCTTT. Encoded protein: CASSLGDRGAEAFF.

This chain uses TRBV2 with TRBJ1-5; D unclear. V shed 0 bases and J shed 7 bases, with 10 bases lying between them. The CDR3 consists of 14 residues. The germline V gene encodes CDR1 SNHLY and CDR2 FYNNEI. This CDR3 reads CASSEANGEQPQHF. The CDR3 DNA reads TGTGCCAGCAGTGAAGCGAACGGGGAGCAGCCCCAGCATTTT. Together with reference TRBV2 and TRBJ1-5, the CDR3 gives the full variable domain: EPEVTQTPSHQVTQMGQEVILRCVPISNHLYFYWYRQILGQKVEFLVSFYNNEISEKSEIFDDQFSVERPDGSNFTLKIRSTKLEDSAMYFCASSEANGEQPQHFGDGTRLSIL.

A few counts support this clone. The chain combines TRBV5-4 with TRBJ2-7; D ambiguous. The CDR3 spans 15 residues. The germline V and J ends were trimmed by 3 bases and 3 bases, with 16 bases remaining between them. Germline CDR1 reads SGHNT; CDR2 reads YYREEE (reference sequence). CDR3 amino acids: CASSSLPLAGYEQYF. For the CDR3, the DNA is TGTGCCAGCAGCTCCTTACCCCTGGCAGGCTACGAGCAGTACTTC.

The V call is TRBV7-9, the J call TRBJ2-1; the match to TRBD2 covers 8 bases. The ends lost 5 bases at V and 7 bases at J; junction bases unmatched: 4. The CDR3 sequence is 13 residues long. CDR1 SEHNR and CDR2 FQNEAQ come from the germline V gene (reference sequence). This CDR3 is CASSAGGANEQFF. CDR3 DNA sequence: TGTGCCAGCAGCGCCGGGGGGGCGAATGAGCAGTTCTTC.

V usage is TRBV7-2 and J usage is TRBJ2-1; 14 nucleotides agree with TRBD2. Germline CDR1 and CDR2: SGHTA and FQGNSA. J lost 9 bases, V lost 5 bases, and 6 bases had no gene match. The CDR3 spans 15 residues. CDR3 protein: CASSLGTSGRVEQFF. The CDR3 DNA reads as TGTGCCAGCAGCCTCGGGACTAGCGGGAGAGTTGAGCAGTTCTTC.

V gene TRBV28 combines with J gene TRBJ1-2; no firm D call. Germline V gene data show CDR1 as MDHEN and CDR2 as SYDVKM. V was trimmed by 2 bases and J by 0 bases, leaving 10 bases between them. The length of the CDR3 is 15 residues. CDR3 coding DNA: TGTGCCAGCAGTTTACCGGGAGCTTCTAACTATGGCTACACCTTC. This codes for CASSLPGASNYGYTF.

The J gene is TRBJ2-3, the V gene TRBV28; TRBD2 is a possible D gene (6 bases). Looked up from germline, CDR1 is MDHEN and CDR2 is SYDVKM. The CDR3 is made up of 15 amino acids. The germline V and J ends were trimmed by 3 bases and 3 bases, with 13 bases remaining between them. CDR3 in DNA: TGTGCCAGCAGTTTCTTGGGGGAGGTAACAGATACGCAGTATTTT. Protein: CASSFLGEVTDTQYF.

The chain employs TRBV6-1 and TRBJ2-5; TRBD2 matches at 14 bases. Germline V gene data show CDR1 as MNHNS and CDR2 as SASEGT. The CDR3 loop spans 18 amino acids. With V trimmed by 5 bases and J by 4 bases, 12 bases remained unmatched. The DNA of the CDR3 is TGTGCCAGCAGTCAAGGGACTAGCGGGGGCCCTGGGCTAGAGACCCAGTACTTC. It yields the protein CASSQGTSGGPGLETQYF.

V gene TRBV5-1 combines with J gene TRBJ2-1; D is unclear. CDR3 size: 13 residues. The ends were cut back, 4 bases at V and 5 bases at J, with 10 bases in the middle. Germline assignment: CDR1 SGHRS and CDR2 YFSETQ. The DNA for the CDR3 is TGCGCCAGCAGCACGCTAGTAGACAATGAGCAGTTCTTC. This encodes CASSTLVDNEQFF.